These 23 T cell receptor beta chains came from one sample sequenced in a study of cytomegalovirus exposure and HLA in healthy donors. The PCR employed 60 Vbeta primers together with 13 Jbeta primers. The repertoire was sequenced with immunoSEQ multiplex PCR; TCRdb's copy has only in-frame clones and lacks some. This table holds about 160,000 clones, about 80% found once. Sequencing used PBMCs. The receptors stem from a woman aged 50 to 60 in good health and CMV-seropositive.

The rearrangement uses TRBV10-3 and TRBJ1-2; TRBD1 agrees at 7 bases. V dropped 2 bases and J dropped 8; count of bases not matched to a gene: 11. The CDR3 contains 15 residues. From germline, CDR1 is ENHRY and CDR2 SYGVKD. The CDR3 reads CAISEPGQPRGGYTF. DNA of the CDR3: TGTGCCATCAGTGAGCCGGGACAGCCAAGGGGCGGCTACACCTTC.

The chain has TRBV9 and TRBJ1-5; D gene ambiguous. This CDR3 has 13 residues. Germline V gene sequence: CDR1 SGDLS, CDR2 YYNGEE. V lost 2 bases to trimming and J lost 2 bases, with 5 bases between them. The CDR3 DNA reads TGTGCCAGCAGCGTCACAGGCAATCAGCCCCAGCATTTT. Translating gives CASSVTGNQPQHF.

As regards this clone: Other nucleotide sequences from this sample produce the same CDR3. The V and J genes are TRBV5-4 and TRBJ2-6; 7 positions match TRBD1. From germline, CDR1 is SGHNT and CDR2 YYREEE (reference sequence). This CDR3 comprises 16 residues. V lost 0 bases to trimming and J lost 4 bases; unmatched junction nucleotides: 4. The CDR3, as DNA: TGTGCCAGCAGCTTGGAGGGGGCGCGGGGGGCCAACGTCCTGACTTTC. As protein: CASSLEGARGANVLTF.

This chain uses TRBV11-3 with TRBJ2-5, with D perhaps TRBD1 (6 bases). This CDR3 has 14 residues. Trimming stripped 4 bases from V and 5 bases from J, with 14 bases between. CDR1 SGHNT and CDR2 YENEEA come from the germline V gene. CDR3 bases: TGTGCCAGCAGCTCTACAGGGCTGGTGGAGACCCAGTACTTC. It yields the protein CASSSTGLVETQYF.

This chain joins TRBV29-1 and TRBJ2-4; possibly TRBD2 for D (6 bases). CDR1 and CDR2 from the germline V gene are SQVTM and ANQGSEA. The CDR3 has 14 residues. Trimming took off 4 bases at V and 3 bases at J, with 13 bases between the two ends. The CDR3 loop reads CSVGGESHKNIQYF. The CDR3 region has the DNA TGCAGCGTTGGGGGGGAATCCCACAAAAACATTCAGTACTTC.

This CDR3 reads CASSPAGGKSYEQYF. CDR3 nucleotides: TGTGCCAGCTCACCAGCCGGGGGGAAATCCTACGAGCAGTACTTC. V usage is TRBV18 and J usage is TRBJ2-7; 7 nucleotides align to TRBD2. Germline V gene sequence: CDR1 KGHSH, CDR2 LQKENI. J gave up 1 base and V 2 bases, and 5 bases lay outside the gene matches. This CDR3 is 15 amino acids long.

The CDR3 coding sequence is TGCGCCAGCAGCTTTGCGGAGGGCATAGGGGAAGCTTTCTTT. It encodes CASSFAEGIGEAFF. This chain connects TRBV5-1 to TRBJ1-1; D not resolved. The CDR3 extends over 14 amino acids. Trimming cost V 2 bases and J 8 bases, with 16 bases left between them. The germline V gene encodes CDR1 SGHRS and CDR2 YFSETQ. Supplemented by reference TRBV5-1 and TRBJ1-1, the full variable domain reads KAGVTQTPRYLIKTRGQQVTLSCSPISGHRSVSWYQQTPGQGLQFLFEYFSETQRNKGNFPGRFSGRQFSNSRSEMNVSTLELGDSALYLCASSFAEGIGEAFFGQGTRLTVV.

The chain joins TRBV28 to TRBJ2-1; 8 bases match TRBD2. The CDR3 has 17 residues. Germline loops: CDR1 MDHEN, CDR2 SYDVKM. V was pared by 7 bases and J by 0 bases, with 11 bases of the junction left unmatched. The CDR3 spells CASTSAGDPSSYNEQFF. The CDR3 DNA sequence: TGTGCCAGCACGTCAGCGGGGGACCCGAGCTCCTACAATGAGCAGTTCTTC.

The chain has TRBV10-3 and TRBJ1-4, with 9 nucleotides matching TRBD1. The CDR3 loop spans 14 amino acids. Trimming removed 6 bases from V and 7 bases from J; junction bases left unmatched: 6. CDR1 ENHRY and CDR2 SYGVKD come from the germline V gene. The CDR3, as DNA: TGTGCCATCAGCCGGGGGGGACAGGGTGAAAAACTGTTTTTT. Translating gives CAISRGGQGEKLFF.

This clone was observed once. The DNA of the CDR3 is TGTGCCAGTAGTTCCATACAGGGGGCGAGGTACAATGAGCAGTTCTTC. Translated, it gives CASSSIQGARYNEQFF. The chain is built from TRBV19 and TRBJ2-1, with 9 nucleotides matching TRBD1. Trimming removed 5 bases from V and 4 bases from J; junction bases left unmatched: 9. From germline, CDR1 is LNHDA and CDR2 SQIVND (reference sequence). CDR3 length: 16 amino acids.

This clone showed up just once. This chain uses TRBV10-3 with TRBJ2-1, with 10 bases matching TRBD2. Germline CDR1 and CDR2: ENHRY and SYGVKD. This CDR3 is built from 15 residues. V shed 6 bases, J shed 6 bases, and the junction held 8 bases outside the gene matches. DNA for the CDR3: TGTGCCATCAGCGGGACTAGCGCGGCGCTCAATGAGCAGTTCTTC. Residues: CAISGTSAALNEQFF.

The rearrangement uses TRBV19 and TRBJ2-1; tentatively, D is TRBD1 (5 bases). Trimming pared 4 bases from V and 0 bases from J, leaving 10 bases between. The V gene's germline CDR1 is LNHDA and CDR2 SQIVND (reference sequence). This CDR3 comprises 15 residues. Here the CDR3 reads CASSTRQISYNEQFF. CDR3 in DNA: TGTGCCAGTAGTACACGACAGATCTCCTACAATGAGCAGTTCTTC.

This chain connects TRBV28 to TRBJ2-2; 9 bases are shared with TRBD2. V was clipped by 2 bases and J by 5 bases; unmatched bases: 0. Germline loops: CDR1 MDHEN, CDR2 SYDVKM. CDR3 size: 14 residues. The CDR3 DNA reads TGTGCCAGCAGTTTACTAGCGGGGACCGGGGAGCTGTTTTTT. Translation gives CASSLLAGTGELFF.

The chain combines TRBV29-1 with TRBJ1-2; D might be TRBD1 (6 bases). Germline CDR1 SQVTM, CDR2 ANQGSEA. The CDR3 totals 14 residues. V lost 5 bases to trimming and J lost 2 bases, with 15 bases between them. The CDR3 protein is CSVRGGDSNYGYTF. For the CDR3, the DNA is TGCAGCGTTCGAGGGGGGGATTCAAACTATGGCTACACCTTC.

The chain carries TRBV14 and TRBJ2-1; D call uncertain. V was trimmed by 3 bases and J by 5 bases, leaving 2 bases between them. Germline CDR1 SGHDN, CDR2 FVKESK. The CDR3 is 11 residues long. For the CDR3, the DNA is TGTGCCAGCAGCCATAACAATGAGCAGTTCTTC. This encodes CASSHNNEQFF. The full variable domain, its missing parts supplied by reference TRBV14 and TRBJ2-1, is EAGVTQFPSHSVIEKGQTVTLRCDPISGHDNLYWYRRVMGKEIKFLLHFVKESKQDESGMPNNRFLAERTGGTYSTLKVQPAELEDSGVYFCASSHNNEQFFGPGTRLTVL.

V and J are TRBV5-4 and TRBJ1-6; maybe TRBD1 (6 bases). The germline V gene has CDR1 SGHNT and CDR2 YYREEE (reference sequence). The V end lost 0 bases, the J end lost 9 bases, and 10 bases lay between the germline ends. The CDR3 length is 14 residues. Written as DNA, the CDR3 is TGTGCCAGCAGCTTGGACAGGGTCGGTTCACCCCTCCACTTT. It specifies CASSLDRVGSPLHF.

CDR3 in amino acids: CASSHSAGGPHEQYF. For the CDR3, the DNA is TGTGCCAGCAGCCATTCAGCGGGGGGGCCCCACGAGCAGTACTTC. This sequence joins TRBV4-2 and TRBJ2-7, with TRBD2 matching 10 bases. Trimming cost V 3 bases and J 5 bases; bases outside gene matches: 7. The CDR3 length is 15 residues. In germline, CDR1 is LGHNA, CDR2 YNFKEQ.

The genes are TRBV9 and TRBJ1-2, with D possibly TRBD1 on 5 matching bases. CDR1 is SGDLS, CDR2 YYNGEE, per germline. The V end lost 4 bases, the J end lost 3 bases, and 10 bases lay between the germline ends. This CDR3 region has 13 residues. CDR3: CASSRRDDYGYTF. CDR3 bases: TGTGCCAGCAGCCGCAGGGATGACTATGGCTACACCTTC.

This chain connects TRBV7-2 to TRBJ2-7, with 8 bases identical to TRBD2. Germline lookup yields CDR1 SGHTA and CDR2 FQGNSA. V was pared by 0 bases and J by 1 base, with 2 bases of the junction left unmatched. The CDR3 is 15 amino acids. Here the CDR3 reads CASSLALAESYEQYF. CDR3 sequence (DNA): TGTGCCAGCAGCTTAGCACTAGCGGAATCCTACGAGCAGTACTTC.

This clone appeared a single time. The rearrangement joins TRBV2 to TRBJ2-3, with TRBD1 matching 7 bases. Germline V gene sequence: CDR1 SNHLY, CDR2 FYNNEI. This CDR3 has 15 residues. The junction had 5 bases not matched to a gene; V was cut back by 5 bases and J by 0 bases. The CDR3 is CASSWDRRSTDTQYF. CDR3 nucleotide sequence: TGTGCCAGCAGTTGGGACAGACGAAGCACAGATACGCAGTATTTT.

The rearrangement joins TRBV19 to TRBJ2-5; 9 bases fit TRBD2. Matching the DNA end better, TRBJ2-7 makes the J call doubtful. The germline CDR1 and CDR2 sequences are LNHDA and SQIVND (reference sequence). CDR3 length equals 15 residues. The CDR3 DNA reads as TGTGCCAGTAGTATTGTTGCGGGGGGGCCACACGAGCAGTACTTC. Encoded protein: CASSIVAGGPHEQYF.

The J gene is TRBJ1-4, the V gene TRBV6-5; 7 bases fit TRBD1. The CDR3 totals 16 residues. Germline assignment: CDR1 MNHEY and CDR2 SVGAGI. V gave up 2 bases and J gave up 4 bases; unmatched junction bases: 7. CDR3 coding DNA: TGTGCCAGCAGTTACAAGGGGACAGCCATTAATGAAAAACTGTTTTTT. Translated, it gives CASSYKGTAINEKLFF.

The rearrangement uses TRBV5-4 and TRBJ1-4; 9 bases are shared with TRBD1. This CDR3 has 15 amino acids. The V gene end was trimmed by 4 bases and the J gene end by 3 bases; junction bases not matched to a gene: 4. Germline-derived CDR1 and CDR2 are SGHNT and YYREEE (reference sequence). This chain's CDR3 is CASSPRQGANEKLFF. In DNA form, the CDR3 reads TGTGCCAGCAGCCCGCGACAGGGGGCTAATGAAAAACTGTTTTTT.